This T cell receptor (beta chain) is from a study of shared clonotypes between healthy human individuals. Sorted-subset replicate PCR reactions contained 150 to 200 ng DNA, corresponding to about 30,000 T cell genomes. TCRdb's table, derived via immunoSEQ multiplex PCR, lists solely in-frame clones and lacks some. This sample has around 100,000 clones, with around two thirds found just once. In regard to this clone: Its antigen is still unknown. A read error is likely here: a far larger clone is one base away.

The donors, all of them Caucasian adults, lived in Nashville, Tennessee. Germline CDR1 reads LGHNA; CDR2 reads YNFKEQ. This CDR3 region has 14 residues. Study results and caveats: The diversity represented, both genetic and in exposure history, was limited by few donors.

The V and J genes are TRBV4-2 and TRBJ1-6; D not certain. What was sequenced was memory CD8+ T cells sorted from blood. Noted subset: CD45RO+ cells pooled with CCR7-negative TemRA cells. The receptor comes from a woman in her 30s in good health. This chain's CDR3 is CASSGTRENSSLHF. The CDR3 DNA follows: TGTGCCAGCAGCGGCACCCGGGAGAATTCATCCCTCCACTTT.